Each of the 17 T cell receptor beta chains below was sequenced from the same sample in a study of blood T cells in healthy people across ages. It was with a sample-barcoded 5' primer and a J-beta primer mix that a second PCR of roughly 6 to 11 cycles was run. TCRdb passed the 5' RACE reads through MiXCR, listing each CDR3 protein once. The data show 650,000 to 700,000 distinct CDR3 sequences, less than 40% seen once. The sample taken for sequencing was blood. Receptors originate from a woman older than 75 in good health.

In its sample, this clonotype was seen many times. The V gene is TRBV7-8, the J gene TRBJ2-5, with 10 bases identical to TRBD2. CDR1 is SGHVS and CDR2 is FQNEAQ in the germline V gene. With V trimmed by 4 bases and J by 4 bases, 9 bases remained unmatched. The length of the CDR3 is 16 residues. This CDR3 is CASSSHLAGAGETQYF. CDR3 in DNA: TGTGCCAGCAGCTCTCATCTAGCGGGAGCGGGAGAGACCCAGTACTTC.

This clonotype was counted only a few times. The germline gene is not matched at one end of the junction; a read error may be the cause. This chain joins TRBV20-1 and TRBJ2-3; D possibly corresponds to TRBD1 (8 bases). CDR1 and CDR2 from the germline V gene are DFQATT and SNEGSKA (reference sequence). CDR3 size: 14 residues. CDR3 in amino acids: CSATMGGGTGTQYF. The CDR3 DNA reads TGCAGTGCTACCATGGGGGGGGGGACAGGTACGCAGTATTTT.

The chain combines TRBV29-1 with TRBJ1-2, with D uncertain. This CDR3 has 13 residues. CDR1 is SQVTM, CDR2 ANQGSEA, per germline. Between the trimmed V and J ends, which lost 8 bases and 0 bases, there was a span of 13 bases. DNA of the CDR3: TGCAGCCCACGCGGACCTTCTAACTATGGCTACACCTTC. It translates to CSPRGPSNYGYTF.

This clonotype was counted ten times or more. The chain links TRBV12-3 or TRBV12-4 to TRBJ2-1; D is unclear. V lost 6 bases to trimming and J lost 6 bases, with 15 bases between them. The CDR3 extends over 14 amino acids. In nucleotides, the CDR3 is TGTGCCAGCAGCCCGTTCGCTATAAGCAATGAGCAGTTCTTC. Translating it yields CASSPFAISNEQFF.

The J gene is TRBJ1-1, the V gene TRBV10-3; tentatively, D is TRBD1 (5 bases). The germline CDR1 and CDR2 sequences are ENHRY and SYGVKD. Trimming shortened V by 5 bases and J by 8 bases, and 18 bases separated the two germline ends. The CDR3 length is 14 residues. Written as DNA, the CDR3 is TGTGCCATCAGTAAGGGCGGGGGGGTCACCGAAGCTTTCTTT. The encoded protein is CAISKGGGVTEAFF.

This clonotype was counted a few times. CDR3 DNA: TGCGCCAGCAGCCCCGGACTAGCGGGGGGGGTTGCTAGCACAGATACGCAGTATTTT. Its protein is CASSPGLAGGVASTDTQYF. The chain uses TRBV5-1 and TRBJ2-3, with TRBD2 matching over 15 bases. CDR1 and CDR2 (germline): SGHRS, YFSETQ. Unmatched junction bases numbered 9, after V lost 4 bases and J lost 0 bases. CDR3 size: 19 residues.

This clonotype was seen ten or more times. The chain links TRBV6-5 to TRBJ2-5; either TRBD1 or TRBD2 may fit D (7 bases each). Deletions cut 6 bases from V and 4 bases from J, with 18 bases between. This CDR3 has 15 residues. Germline-derived CDR1 and CDR2 are MNHEY and SVGAGI. The CDR3 nucleotides read TGTGCCAGCAGCTCCAGGGGGGGGCACGGAGAGACCCAGTACTTC. Translated, it gives CASSSRGGHGETQYF.

To note about this clonotype: Without the conserved terminal phenylalanine or tryptophan, this CDR3 likely stems from a read error. The DNA is omitted, as the CDR3 cannot be located on it reliably, and the CDR3 follows TCRdb's listing. The V and J genes are TRBV21-1 and TRBJ2-7. TRBV21-1 is a pseudogene segment. The CDR3 adds up to 14 amino acids, both ends counted. The CDR3 here is CASSKGTAPTSSTS.

The V and J genes are TRBV12-3 or TRBV12-4 and TRBJ2-7, with D possibly called TRBD1 or TRBD2 (6 bases each). The ends were cut back, 6 bases at V and 6 bases at J, with 12 bases in the middle. This CDR3 is 12 amino acids long. DNA of the CDR3: TGTGCCAGCAGAAAACAGGGAGGCGAGCAGTACTTC. It yields the protein CASRKQGGEQYF.

Notes on this clonotype: A much larger clone differs from this one at a single base, so this may be a read error. J is TRBJ1-2 and V is TRBV20-1, with a tentative D call TRBD1 (5 bases). The CDR3 has 15 residues. Germline V lookup: CDR1 DFQATT, CDR2 SNEGSKA (reference sequence). V dropped 4 bases and J dropped 8 bases, with 23 bases sitting between them. This CDR3 is CSAILEGTSARGYTF. The CDR3 coding sequence is TGCAGTGCTATCTTGGAAGGGACTTCAGCCCGAGGCTACACCTTC.

V usage is TRBV3-1 and J usage is TRBJ1-5; D is unclear. The CDR3 extends over 15 amino acids. V lost 4 bases and J lost 5, with 15 bases in between. Germline-derived CDR1 and CDR2 are LGHDT and YNNKEL (reference sequence). The CDR3 nucleotides read TGTGCCAGCAGCCGAGATTCCACCGGGCATCAGCCCCAGCATTTT. It yields the protein CASSRDSTGHQPQHF. The full variable domain, with the rest looked up from reference TRBV3-1 and TRBJ1-5, is DTAVSQTPKYLVTQMGNDKSIKCEQNLGHDTMYWYKQDSKKFLKIMFSYNNKELIINETVPNRFSPKSPDKAHLNLHINSLELGDSAVYFCASSRDSTGHQPQHFGDGTRLSIL.

This clonotype appeared a few times. The V call is TRBV5-1, the J call TRBJ1-5; 7 positions agree with TRBD1. Trimming cost V 1 base and J 1 base; bases outside gene matches: 5. Germline CDR1 reads SGHRS; CDR2 reads YFSETQ. The CDR3 consists of 16 residues. CDR3 residues: CASSLTPTGSNQPQHF. In DNA form, the CDR3 reads TGCGCCAGCAGCTTGACTCCGACAGGGAGCAATCAGCCCCAGCATTTT.

This clonotype appeared many times. The chain has TRBV7-2 and TRBJ1-1; D uncertain. CDR1 SGHTA and CDR2 FQGNSA come from the germline V gene. The CDR3 sequence is 13 residues long. V was shortened by 0 bases and J by 1 base, with 3 bases between the two germline ends. The DNA for the CDR3 is TGTGCCAGCAGCTTAGCGCAGAACACTGAAGCTTTCTTT. This sequence encodes CASSLAQNTEAFF.

Many counts were recorded for this clonotype. The chain carries TRBV9 and TRBJ2-3; 9 bases agree with TRBD2. Unmatched junction bases numbered 10, after V lost 0 bases and J lost 2 bases. Germline-derived CDR1 and CDR2 are SGDLS and YYNGEE. This CDR3 spans 18 amino acids. In nucleotides, the CDR3 is TGTGCCAGCAGCGTAGATCGGATTAGCGGGGGTTCCACAGATACGCAGTATTTT. Protein sequence: CASSVDRISGGSTDTQYF.

This clonotype was counted ten times or more. The chain employs TRBV4-3 and TRBJ1-6; no reliable D call. The CDR3 length is 15 residues. Germline loops: CDR1 LGHNA, CDR2 YSLEER. The ends were cut back, 0 bases at V and 9 bases at J, with 12 bases in the middle. CDR3 sequence reads: CASSQDRSVSSPLHF. Written as DNA, the CDR3 is TGCGCCAGCAGCCAAGACCGATCAGTGAGTTCACCCCTCCACTTT.

This clonotype was seen at least ten times. CDR3 coding DNA: TGTGCCAGCAGTGCGACTAGTTTTCGAGAAGTGCAGTACTTC. It encodes CASSATSFREVQYF. V and J are TRBV27 and TRBJ2-7, with D possibly TRBD2 on 6 matching bases. The CDR3 is 14 amino acids. Trimming cost V 5 bases and J 9 bases, with 20 bases left between them. Germline CDR1 MNHEY, CDR2 SMNVEV (reference sequence).

This clonotype was counted a few times. The chain recombines TRBV28 with TRBJ2-7; perhaps TRBD2 as D (6 bases). Germline V CDR1 and CDR2: MDHEN, SYDVKM. V lost 3 bases and J 7 bases, leaving 19 bases between the germline ends. The CDR3 covers 15 residues. Here the CDR3 DNA reads TGTGCCAGCAGTTTCTGGGGAGGTCTCAAGAATGAGCAGTACTTC. This translates into CASSFWGGLKNEQYF.